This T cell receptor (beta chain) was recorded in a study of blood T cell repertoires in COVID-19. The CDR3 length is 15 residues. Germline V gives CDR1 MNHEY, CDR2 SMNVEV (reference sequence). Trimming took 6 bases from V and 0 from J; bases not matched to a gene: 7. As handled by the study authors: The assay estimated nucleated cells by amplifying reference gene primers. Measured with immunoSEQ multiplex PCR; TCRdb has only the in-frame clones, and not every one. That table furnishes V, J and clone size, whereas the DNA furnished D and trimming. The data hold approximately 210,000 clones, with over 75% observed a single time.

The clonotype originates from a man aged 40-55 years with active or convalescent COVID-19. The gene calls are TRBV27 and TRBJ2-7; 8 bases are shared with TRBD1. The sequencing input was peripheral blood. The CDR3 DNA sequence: TGTGCCAGCAGGACCTTAGGGACAGGCTCCTACGAGCAGTACTTC. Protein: CASRTLGTGSYEQYF.